The sample holds a few counts of the clone carrying this TCR beta chain. This specimen belongs to a study of blood T cell repertoires in COVID-19. Study as a whole: Spain, Italy and the United States supplied samples that represented acute and convalescent COVID-19. The analysed material was cDNA or gDNA that came from T cells, B-cell-depleted T cells, or PBMCs.

Profiling relied on immunoSEQ multiplex PCR, and the TCRdb table lists in-frame clones only, not all of them. The table records roughly 70,000 clones, roughly 84% of them present only once. The CDR3 sequence is 15 residues long. The V gene lost 2 bases and the J gene lost 0 bases, with 9 bases spanning the gap. CDR1 is SGDLS, CDR2 YYNGEE, per germline. The receptor comes from a man in his sixties or seventies with acute or convalescent COVID-19. The J gene is TRBJ1-3, the V gene TRBV9; D is possibly TRBD1 (6 bases). The sequenced material came from peripheral blood. The CDR3 sequence: CASSVGRGSGNTIYF. The DNA of the CDR3 is TGTGCCAGCAGCGTCGGCAGGGGCTCTGGAAACACCATATATTTT.